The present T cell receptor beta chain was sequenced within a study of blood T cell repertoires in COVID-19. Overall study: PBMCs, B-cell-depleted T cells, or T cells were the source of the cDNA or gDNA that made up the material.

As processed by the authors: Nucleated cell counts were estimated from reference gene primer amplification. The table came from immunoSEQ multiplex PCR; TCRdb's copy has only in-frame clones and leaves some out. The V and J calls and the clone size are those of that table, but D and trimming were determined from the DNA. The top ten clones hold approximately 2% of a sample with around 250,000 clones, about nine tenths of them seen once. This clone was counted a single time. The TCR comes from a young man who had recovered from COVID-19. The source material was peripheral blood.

The CDR3 spells CASSLWLAGNEGELFF. In DNA, the CDR3 is TGTGCCAGCAGCTTGTGGCTAGCGGGAAACGAGGGGGAGCTGTTTTTT. The chain is built from TRBV7-2 and TRBJ2-2; 9 positions match TRBD2. V was pared by 3 bases and J by 8 bases, with 10 bases of the junction left unmatched. In germline, CDR1 is SGHTA, CDR2 FQGNSA. The CDR3 covers 16 residues.